One and the same sample provided the 30 T cell receptor beta chains below, sequenced in a study of T cell changes during pregnancy in multiple sclerosis. TCRdb keeps only in-frame clones here, not all; method: immunoSEQ multiplex PCR. This table has around 57,000 clones, roughly 93% appearing once. Sequenced material: peripheral blood, taken in the second trimester of pregnancy. The source is a female donor with multiple sclerosis, enrolled in a pregnancy study.

The V call is TRBV7-3, the J call TRBJ2-7; D unclear. This CDR3 comprises 17 residues. Trimming took off 2 bases at V and 5 bases at J, with 22 bases between the two ends. Germline V CDR1 and CDR2: SGHTA, FQGTGA. DNA for the CDR3: TGTGCCAGCAGCTTACTAGGCCCGGTAGTGCCTGGCGACGAGCAGTACTTC. Translating it yields CASSLLGPVVPGDEQYF. The full variable domain, rest sourced from reference TRBV7-3 and TRBJ2-7, is GAGVSQTPSNKVTEKGKYVELRCDPISGHTALYWYRQSLGQGPEFLIYFQGTGAADDSGLPNDRFFAVRPEGSVSTLKIQRTERGDSAVYLCASSLLGPVVPGDEQYFGPGTRLTVT.

This clone was seen a single time. V is TRBV4-3 and J is TRBJ2-2, with 7 bases fitting TRBD1. The germline CDR1 and CDR2 sequences are LGHNA and YSLEER. This CDR3 has 15 amino acids. Germline trimming cut 4 bases from V and 0 bases from J; bases unmatched to any gene: 2. CDR3 nucleotide sequence: TGCGCCAGCAGCCCGGGACAGTCGAACACCGGGGAGCTGTTTTTT. It codes for CASSPGQSNTGELFF.

The rearrangement links TRBV27 to TRBJ2-3; TRBD2 matches 10 bases. Germline CDR1 MNHEY, CDR2 SMNVEV (reference sequence). V trimming: 5 bases; J trimming: 10 bases; junction bases outside the gene matches: 12. The CDR3 loop spans 15 amino acids. CDR3 nucleotide sequence: TGTGCCAGCAGTCCCCGGAGCGGGGGGGTGATGGCGCAGTATTTT. Its protein is CASSPRSGGVMAQYF.

The chain is built from TRBV21-1 and TRBJ1-6; the DNA was not compared with TRBD1, the D call given in the table. TRBV21-1 is annotated as a pseudogene. The CDR3 extends over 16 amino acids. CDR3 sequence reads: CASSPPWGHDNSPLHF. CDR3 coding DNA: TGTGCCAGCAGCCCTCCATGGGGCCATGATAATTCACCCCTCCACTTT.

The CDR3 loop is CASSYSSQDYGYTF. The CDR3 region has the DNA TGTGCCAGCAGTTACTCATCCCAGGACTATGGCTACACCTTC. This chain joins TRBV6-5 and TRBJ1-2, with D hard to call. The length of the CDR3 is 14 residues. The germline CDR1 and CDR2 sequences are MNHEY and SVGAGI. V was shortened by 0 bases and J by 3 bases, with 8 bases between the two germline ends.

The gene calls are TRBV19 and TRBJ1-6, with 10 bases lining up with TRBD1. Per germline, CDR1 LNHDA and CDR2 SQIVND (reference sequence). J gave up 9 bases and V 7 bases, and 9 bases lay outside the gene matches. The CDR3 has 15 residues. The CDR3 sequence is CASNIPTGGGSPLHF. The CDR3 nucleotides read TGTGCCAGTAACATCCCGACAGGGGGCGGTTCACCCCTCCACTTT.

The rearrangement uses TRBV6-6 and TRBJ2-3; 7 bases map to TRBD1. Germline CDR1 and CDR2: MNHNY and SVGAGI (reference sequence). The ends lost 0 bases at V and 5 bases at J; junction bases unmatched: 2. CDR3 size: 14 residues. CDR3 nucleotides: TGTGCCAGCAGTTACTCTACAGGGGTAGATACGCAGTATTTT. This sequence encodes CASSYSTGVDTQYF.

The chain carries TRBV29-1 and TRBJ1-1, with TRBD1 as a possible D gene (5 bases). V dropped 0 bases and J dropped 10 bases, with 15 bases sitting between them. The CDR3 spans 13 residues. Germline values: CDR1 SQVTM, CDR2 ANQGSEA. The CDR3 here is CSVEDQQGMRAFF. CDR3 DNA sequence: TGCAGCGTTGAAGATCAGCAGGGTATGAGAGCTTTCTTT.

The V call is TRBV7-2, the J call TRBJ1-1, with 8 bases fitting TRBD1. The length of the CDR3 is 17 residues. Germline lookup yields CDR1 SGHTA and CDR2 FQGNSA. The V and J ends lost 6 bases and 4 bases, in that order; junction bases with no gene match: 16. The CDR3 is CASRGKGQGALSTEAFF. For the CDR3, the DNA is TGTGCCAGCAGGGGTAAAGGGCAGGGGGCGCTGAGCACTGAAGCTTTCTTT.

For this clone: The germline gene is not matched at one end of the junction; a read error may be the cause. The chain links TRBV5-1 to TRBJ1-2; TRBD1 aligns across 10 bases. Germline V lookup: CDR1 SGHRS, CDR2 YFSETQ. The CDR3 is 15 amino acids. The CDR3 region is CVSSPRTGGVDGYTF. CDR3 nucleotide sequence: TGCGTCAGCAGCCCGCGGACAGGGGGGGTGGACGGCTACACCTTC. The full variable domain, completed using reference TRBV5-1 and TRBJ1-2, is KAGVTQTPRYLIKTRGQQVTLSCSPISGHRSVSWYQQTPGQGLQFLFEYFSETQRNKGNFPGRFSGRQFSNSRSEMNVSTLELGDSALYLCVSSPRTGGVDGYTFGSGTRLTVV.

This chain links TRBV7-2 with TRBJ2-5, with 12 bases identical to TRBD2. There are 16 residues in the CDR3. The V gene end was trimmed by 4 bases and the J gene end by 7 bases; junction bases not matched to a gene: 10. CDR1 is SGHTA, CDR2 FQGNSA, per germline. For the CDR3, the DNA is TGTGCCAGCAGCTCCCTAGCGGGGGGGCTCGGGGGGACCCAGTACTTC. It codes for CASSSLAGGLGGTQYF.

The rearrangement uses TRBV11-1 and TRBJ2-1; TRBD2 aligns across 10 bases. The CDR3 runs 15 residues. Germline V gene lookup returns CDR1 SGHAT and CDR2 FQDESV (reference sequence). V shed 5 bases and J 2 bases; nucleotides not matched to a gene: 3. The DNA of the CDR3 is TGTGCCAGCAGCCTCACTAGCGGGACCTACAATGAGCAGTTCTTC. It translates to CASSLTSGTYNEQFF.

V is TRBV7-2 and J is TRBJ2-7; TRBD1 agrees at 9 bases. Germline-derived CDR1 and CDR2 are SGHTA and FQGNSA. The V and J ends lost 7 bases and 9 bases, in that order; junction bases with no gene match: 19. This CDR3 has 16 amino acids. CDR3 coding DNA: TGTGCCAGCACCCCGCCGGGACAGGGAGCTTCTGCGGTGCAGTACTTC. This translates into CASTPPGQGASAVQYF. Full variable domain (missing parts from reference TRBV7-2 and TRBJ2-7): GAGVSQSPSNKVTEKGKDVELRCDPISGHTALYWYRQSLGQGLEFLIYFQGNSAPDKSGLPSDRFSAERTGGSVSTLTIQRTQQEDSAVYLCASTPPGQGASAVQYFGPGTRLTVT.

The chain employs TRBV4-1 and TRBJ1-1, with no clear D. V was shortened by 1 base and J by 2 bases, with 5 bases between the two germline ends. Germline V lookup: CDR1 MGHRA, CDR2 YSYEKL. The length of the CDR3 is 13 residues. This CDR3 is CASSQVANTEAFF. CDR3 bases: TGCGCCAGCAGCCAAGTAGCTAACACTGAAGCTTTCTTT.

V and J are TRBV4-1 and TRBJ2-1, with TRBD1 matching 7 bases. J gave up 9 bases and V 6 bases, and 8 bases lay outside the gene matches. CDR3 length equals 13 residues. Germline lookup yields CDR1 MGHRA and CDR2 YSYEKL. CDR3 amino acids: CASRYTGESEQFF. CDR3 in DNA: TGCGCCAGCAGGTATACAGGGGAAAGTGAGCAGTTCTTC.

The chain recombines TRBV7-2 with TRBJ2-7; 10 bases are shared with TRBD1. The germline V gene has CDR1 SGHTA and CDR2 FQGNSA. V was pared by 7 bases and J by 7 bases, with 7 bases of the junction left unmatched. This CDR3 region has 13 residues. CDR3 DNA: TGTGCCAGCACGAGGGACAGGGGCGGTGAGCAGTACTTC. This translates into CASTRDRGGEQYF.

The chain uses TRBV7-3 and TRBJ2-1, with D maybe TRBD1 (6 bases). Trimming cost V 5 bases and J 7 bases, with 12 bases left between them. The germline CDR1 and CDR2 sequences are SGHTA and FQGTGA. The CDR3 loop spans 13 amino acids. In DNA, the CDR3 is TGTGCCAGCAGCCCAACAGGGACGAATGAGCAGTTCTTC. This sequence encodes CASSPTGTNEQFF.

The chain carries TRBV5-8 and TRBJ1-6; the D gene is possibly TRBD1 (5 bases). V shed 4 bases and J shed 0 bases, with 17 bases lying between them. The CDR3 extends over 18 amino acids. Looked up from germline, CDR1 is SGHTS and CDR2 is YDEGEE. CDR3 residues: CASSPQGRASSYNSPLHF. CDR3 coding DNA: TGTGCCAGCAGCCCTCAGGGAAGGGCGAGCTCCTATAATTCACCCCTCCACTTT.

The rearrangement joins TRBV7-8 to TRBJ2-3; 9 nucleotides agree with TRBD2. The V gene end was trimmed by 4 bases and the J gene end by 5 bases; junction bases not matched to a gene: 10. Germline CDR1 and CDR2: SGHVS and FQNEAQ. This CDR3 is 16 amino acids long. CDR3 in DNA: TGTGCCAGCAGCTGGGGAGCGGGGGGCGGGAAAGATACGCAGTATTTT. The encoded protein is CASSWGAGGGKDTQYF. The whole variable domain, remainder taken from reference TRBV7-8 and TRBJ2-3, is GAGVSQSPRYKVAKRGQDVALRCDPISGHVSLFWYQQALGQGPEFLTYFQNEAQLDKSGLPSDRFFAERPEGSVSTLKIQRTQQEDSAVYLCASSWGAGGGKDTQYFGPGTRLTVL.

The J gene is TRBJ2-5, the V gene TRBV6-1; D remains unclear. Trimming removed 2 bases from V and 1 base from J, with 14 bases in between. The CDR3 has 16 residues. Germline CDR1 is MNHNS and CDR2 is SASEGT. CDR3 region: CASSEQISRSQETQYF. In DNA, the CDR3 is TGTGCCAGCAGTGAACAGATATCTAGGTCCCAAGAGACCCAGTACTTC.

This chain connects TRBV5-1 to TRBJ2-2, with TRBD1 matching 9 bases. The trim removed 4 bases at V and 1 base at J, leaving 8 bases unmatched. The CDR3 runs to 17 residues. Germline-derived CDR1 and CDR2 are SGHRS and YFSETQ. The CDR3 loop is CASSLALDRGNTGELFF. CDR3 DNA sequence: TGCGCCAGCAGCCTTGCCCTGGACAGGGGGAACACCGGGGAGCTGTTTTTT.

The gene calls are TRBV6-5 and TRBJ1-2; the match to TRBD1 covers 8 bases. The V gene's germline CDR1 is MNHEY and CDR2 SVGAGI. CDR3 length: 15 amino acids. Trimming at V came to 2 bases and at J to 4 bases, leaving 6 bases not matched to a gene. This CDR3 is CASSYVSGGLYGYTF. The CDR3 region has the DNA TGTGCCAGCAGTTACGTTTCAGGGGGCCTCTATGGCTACACCTTC.

The V and J genes are TRBV2 and TRBJ1-2; D possibly corresponds to TRBD1 (6 bases). V was pared by 0 bases and J by 4 bases, with 15 bases between. Germline V gives CDR1 SNHLY, CDR2 FYNNEI. The CDR3 contains 16 residues. The CDR3 DNA is TGTGCCAGCAGTGAAGCTCGGACAGCCCAGCGCTATGGCTACACCTTC. Protein sequence: CASSEARTAQRYGYTF.

J is TRBJ2-2 and V is TRBV4-3; 7 bases fit TRBD2. Trimming removed 0 bases from V and 7 bases from J; junction bases left unmatched: 14. This CDR3 spans 18 amino acids. CDR1 is LGHNA, CDR2 YSLEER, per germline. As DNA, the CDR3 is TGCGCCAGCAGCCAAGATGAGAGAGGGAGGGTTTCGGTCGGGGAGCTGTTTTTT. This sequence encodes CASSQDERGRVSVGELFF.

This rearrangement joins TRBV4-3 to TRBJ1-3, with D uncertain. CDR1 is LGHNA and CDR2 is YSLEER in the germline V gene. The CDR3 runs to 13 residues. The V and J ends lost 0 bases and 5 bases respectively, with 5 bases between them. CDR3 in amino acids: CASSQDRRNTIYF. In DNA form, the CDR3 reads TGCGCCAGCAGCCAAGACAGGAGAAACACCATATATTTT.

The chain links TRBV4-1 to TRBJ2-2; possibly TRBD2 for D (6 bases). V lost 4 bases and J 4 bases, leaving 10 bases between the germline ends. Germline loops: CDR1 MGHRA, CDR2 YSYEKL. This CDR3 is 14 amino acids long. The DNA of the CDR3 is TGCGCCAGCAGCCCCCGGGGGAGCACCGGGGAGCTGTTTTTT. This translates into CASSPRGSTGELFF.

This clone was recorded a few times. The chain combines TRBV7-2 with TRBJ1-5, with D possibly matching TRBD1 (5 bases). The CDR3 loop spans 16 amino acids. Trimming removed 5 bases from V and 2 bases from J, with 16 bases in between. The V gene's germline CDR1 is SGHTA and CDR2 FQGNSA. Here the CDR3 DNA reads TGTGCCAGCAGCCGCGCGGTCGGGGGAGGCAATCAGCCCCAGCATTTT. This sequence encodes CASSRAVGGGNQPQHF.

The chain employs TRBV30 and TRBJ2-3; 7 nucleotides align to TRBD2. Unmatched junction bases numbered 11, after V lost 2 bases and J lost 6 bases. The CDR3 runs 15 residues. The germline V gene has CDR1 GTSNPN and CDR2 SVGIG (reference sequence). CDR3 protein: CAWSPLGEGRDTQYF. The CDR3 DNA follows: TGTGCCTGGAGTCCTCTGGGGGAGGGTAGGGATACGCAGTATTTT.

The chain is built from TRBV11-2 and TRBJ1-4, with TRBD1 matching 10 bases. The CDR3 totals 15 residues. Germline CDR1 and CDR2: SGHAT and FQNNGV. V was clipped by 9 bases and J by 7 bases; unmatched bases: 11. This CDR3 is CASRSRDRGVEKLFF. The CDR3 coding sequence is TGTGCCAGTAGATCCCGGGACAGGGGCGTTGAAAAACTGTTTTTT.

The chain recombines TRBV5-1 with TRBJ2-5; maybe TRBD1 (6 bases). This CDR3 has 14 residues. Germline loops: CDR1 SGHRS, CDR2 YFSETQ. Trimming removed 4 bases at V and 3 bases at J, with 13 bases between. The CDR3 protein is CASSGLQGKETQYF. The DNA of the CDR3 is TGCGCCAGCAGCGGTTTACAGGGAAAAGAGACCCAGTACTTC.